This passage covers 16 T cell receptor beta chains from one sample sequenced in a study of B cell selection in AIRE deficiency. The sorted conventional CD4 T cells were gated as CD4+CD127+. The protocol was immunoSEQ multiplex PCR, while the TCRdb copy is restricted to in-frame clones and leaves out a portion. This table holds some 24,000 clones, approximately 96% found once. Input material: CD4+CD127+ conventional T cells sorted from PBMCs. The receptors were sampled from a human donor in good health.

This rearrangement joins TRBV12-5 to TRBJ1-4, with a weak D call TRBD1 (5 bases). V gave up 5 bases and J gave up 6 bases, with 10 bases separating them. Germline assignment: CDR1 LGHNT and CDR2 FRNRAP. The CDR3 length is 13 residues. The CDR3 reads CASGPGGDEKLFF. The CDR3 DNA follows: TGTGCTAGTGGTCCCGGGGGGGATGAAAAACTGTTTTTT.

CDR3 sequence (DNA): TGTGCCAGCAGCCGGGACCTAAGGAATCAGCCCCAGCATTTT. This gives the protein CASSRDLRNQPQHF. This rearrangement joins TRBV7-2 to TRBJ1-5, with D perhaps matching TRBD1 (5 bases). The germline gives CDR1 SGHTA, CDR2 FQGNSA. This CDR3 contains 14 residues. V shed 5 bases and J shed 4 bases, with 12 bases lying between them. Complete variable domain (other parts from reference TRBV7-2 and TRBJ1-5): GAGVSQSPSNKVTEKGKDVELRCDPISGHTALYWYRQSLGQGLEFLIYFQGNSAPDKSGLPSDRFSAERTGGSVSTLTIQRTQQEDSAVYLCASSRDLRNQPQHFGDGTRLSIL.

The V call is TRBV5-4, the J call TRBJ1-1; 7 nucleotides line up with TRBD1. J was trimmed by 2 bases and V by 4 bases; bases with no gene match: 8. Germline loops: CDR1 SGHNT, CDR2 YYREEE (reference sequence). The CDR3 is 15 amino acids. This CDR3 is CASSPGTERNTEAFF. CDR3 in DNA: TGTGCCAGCAGCCCGGGGACAGAACGAAACACTGAAGCTTTCTTT.

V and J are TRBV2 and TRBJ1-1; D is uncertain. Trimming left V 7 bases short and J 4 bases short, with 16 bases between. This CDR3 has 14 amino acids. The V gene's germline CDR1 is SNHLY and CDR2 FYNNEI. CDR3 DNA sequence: TGTGCCAGCAAATTTGAACCTGCGGGCACTGAAGCTTTCTTT. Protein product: CASKFEPAGTEAFF.

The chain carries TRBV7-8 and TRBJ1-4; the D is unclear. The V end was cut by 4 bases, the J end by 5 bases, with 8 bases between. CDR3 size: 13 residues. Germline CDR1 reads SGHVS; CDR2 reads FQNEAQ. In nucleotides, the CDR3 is TGTGCCAGCAGCTCGACTTGGAATGAAAAACTGTTTTTT. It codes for CASSSTWNEKLFF.

This CDR3 is CASSERPGQTDTQYF. The CDR3, as DNA: TGTGCCAGCAGTGAACGACCAGGGCAAACAGATACGCAGTATTTT. The V gene is TRBV25-1, the J gene TRBJ2-3; possible D gene TRBD1, 5 bases. CDR3 length equals 15 residues. V was cut by 2 bases and J by 3 bases, with 12 bases left in between. Germline V gene sequence: CDR1 MGHDK, CDR2 SYGVNS.

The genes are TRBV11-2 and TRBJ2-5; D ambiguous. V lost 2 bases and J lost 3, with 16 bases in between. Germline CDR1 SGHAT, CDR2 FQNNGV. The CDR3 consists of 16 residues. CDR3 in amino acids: CASSLPISWKEETQYF. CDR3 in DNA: TGTGCCAGCAGCTTACCTATTAGTTGGAAGGAAGAGACCCAGTACTTC.

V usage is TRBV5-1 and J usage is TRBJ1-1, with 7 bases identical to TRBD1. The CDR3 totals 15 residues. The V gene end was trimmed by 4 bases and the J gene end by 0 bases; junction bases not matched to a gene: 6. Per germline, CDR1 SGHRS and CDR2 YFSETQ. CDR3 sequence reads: CASSTSGTVNTEAFF. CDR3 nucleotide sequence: TGCGCCAGCAGCACATCCGGGACAGTGAACACTGAAGCTTTCTTT.

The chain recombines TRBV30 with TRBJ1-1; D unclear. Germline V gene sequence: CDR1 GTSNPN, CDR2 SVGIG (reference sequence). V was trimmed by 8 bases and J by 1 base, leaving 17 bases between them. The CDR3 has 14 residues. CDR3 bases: TGTGCCGGCGGAGACCCGTGGCAGAACACTGAAGCTTTCTTT. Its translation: CAGGDPWQNTEAFF.

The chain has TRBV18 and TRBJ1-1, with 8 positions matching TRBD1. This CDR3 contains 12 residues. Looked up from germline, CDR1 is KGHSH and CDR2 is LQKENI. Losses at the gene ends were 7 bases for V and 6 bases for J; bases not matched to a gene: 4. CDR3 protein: CASLQGAAEAFF. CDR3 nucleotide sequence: TGTGCCAGCTTGCAGGGGGCAGCTGAAGCTTTCTTT.

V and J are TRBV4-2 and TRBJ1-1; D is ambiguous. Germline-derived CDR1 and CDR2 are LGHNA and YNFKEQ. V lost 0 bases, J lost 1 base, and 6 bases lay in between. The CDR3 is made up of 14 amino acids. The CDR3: CASSQDYGNTEAFF. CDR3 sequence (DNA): TGTGCCAGCAGCCAAGATTATGGGAACACTGAAGCTTTCTTT.

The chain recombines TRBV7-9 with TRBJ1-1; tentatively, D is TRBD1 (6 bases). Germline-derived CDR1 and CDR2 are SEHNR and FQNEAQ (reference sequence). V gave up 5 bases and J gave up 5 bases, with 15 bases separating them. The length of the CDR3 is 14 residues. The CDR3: CASSAQGSVTEAFF. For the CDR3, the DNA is TGTGCCAGCAGCGCACAGGGTTCGGTAACTGAAGCTTTCTTT.

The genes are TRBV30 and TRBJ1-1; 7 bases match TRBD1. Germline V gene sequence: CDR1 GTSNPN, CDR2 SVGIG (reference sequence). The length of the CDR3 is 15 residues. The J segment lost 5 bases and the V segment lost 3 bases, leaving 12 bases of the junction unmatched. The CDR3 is CAWRGGGYWGTEAFF. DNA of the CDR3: TGTGCCTGGAGGGGAGGGGGCTATTGGGGAACTGAAGCTTTCTTT. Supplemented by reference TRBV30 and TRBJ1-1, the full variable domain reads SQTIHQWPATLVQPVGSPLSLECTVEGTSNPNLYWYRQAAGRGLQLLFYSVGIGQISSEVPQNLSASRPQDRQFILSSKKLLLSDSGFYLCAWRGGGYWGTEAFFGQGTRLTVV.

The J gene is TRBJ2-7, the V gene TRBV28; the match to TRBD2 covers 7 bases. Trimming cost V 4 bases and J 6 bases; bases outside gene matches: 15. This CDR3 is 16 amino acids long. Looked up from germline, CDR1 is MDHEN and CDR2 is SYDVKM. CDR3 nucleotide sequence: TGTGCCAGCAGTTATGGGGGGGGTCCGGTGCGAGGCGAGCAGTACTTC. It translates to CASSYGGGPVRGEQYF.

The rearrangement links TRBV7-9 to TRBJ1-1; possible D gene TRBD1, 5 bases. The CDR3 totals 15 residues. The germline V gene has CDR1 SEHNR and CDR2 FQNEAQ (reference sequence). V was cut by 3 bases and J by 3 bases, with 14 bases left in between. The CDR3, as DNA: TGTGCCAGCAGCTTCTCAGGGAGTCTGGACACTGAAGCTTTCTTT. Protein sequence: CASSFSGSLDTEAFF.

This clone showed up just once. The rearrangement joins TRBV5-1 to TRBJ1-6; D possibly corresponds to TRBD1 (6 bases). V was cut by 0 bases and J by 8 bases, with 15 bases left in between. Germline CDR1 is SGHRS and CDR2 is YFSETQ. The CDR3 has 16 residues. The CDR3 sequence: CASSLDQGPGDSPLHF. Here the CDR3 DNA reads TGCGCCAGCAGCTTGGACCAGGGGCCCGGGGATTCACCCCTCCACTTT.